This T cell receptor (beta chain) originates from a study of lymphopenia after photon versus proton radiotherapy. V lost 4 bases and J 3 bases, leaving 9 bases between the germline ends. Germline V CDR1 and CDR2: LNHDA, SQIVND (reference sequence). The CDR3 runs 14 residues. The method was immunoSEQ multiplex PCR; TCRdb's version includes in-frame clones alone and lacks a portion of them. Of around 20,000 clones in the sample, about 89% were seen once. The receptor comes from a man at least 80 years old with esophageal cancer. This rearrangement joins TRBV19 to TRBJ2-2; tentative D call: TRBD1 (6 bases). The sequenced sample was peripheral blood, obtained from a patient treated with proton-based radiotherapy. The CDR3 coding sequence is TGTGCCAGTAGTAACCCAGGGGACACCGGGGAGCTGTTTTTT. Translation: CASSNPGDTGELFF.